What follows describes a single TCR beta chain. A much larger clone lies one base from this, so it may be a read error. The CDR3 regions of TCR beta were amplified from RNA transcripts. Researchers ran a first-round RT-PCR on the TCR CDR3 using the HTBI primer set. Each CDR3 protein is one row after TCRdb ran MiXCR on the multiplex PCR reads. The sample includes 450,000 to 650,000 distinct CDR3 sequences, under 20% of them seen just once. The data belong to a study of T cells in Graves' hyperthyroidism and ophthalmopathy. This CDR3 region has 13 residues. V was pared by 1 base and J by 5 bases, with 6 bases between. Germline assignment: CDR1 SGHTA and CDR2 FQGNSA.

This TCR was sampled from a woman aged 18-30 years with Graves' ophthalmopathy. The chain is built from TRBV7-2 and TRBJ2-1; D not certain. The sequencing sample was made of blood. The CDR3 is CASSLETHNEQFF. DNA for the CDR3: TGTGCCAGCAGCTTAGAGACCCACAATGAGCAGTTCTTC.